This TCR beta chain was identified during a study of blood T cell repertoires in COVID-19. Looked up from germline, CDR1 is SGHTA and CDR2 is FQGNSA. V gave up 1 base and J gave up 2 bases; unmatched junction bases: 8. The length of the CDR3 is 18 residues. The data were produced by immunoSEQ multiplex PCR, yet TCRdb's version contains in-frame clones alone and is incomplete. The sample carries 95,000 to 100,000 clones, 80% to 90% recorded once. The chain links TRBV7-2 to TRBJ2-3, with 11 bases matching TRBD1. The sequenced sample consisted of peripheral blood. The sequence came from a young woman with acute or convalescent COVID-19. The CDR3 DNA reads TGTGCCAGCAGCTTAGTGGTTTGGACAGGGGGCAACACAGATACGCAGTATTTT. Translation: CASSLVVWTGGNTDTQYF.